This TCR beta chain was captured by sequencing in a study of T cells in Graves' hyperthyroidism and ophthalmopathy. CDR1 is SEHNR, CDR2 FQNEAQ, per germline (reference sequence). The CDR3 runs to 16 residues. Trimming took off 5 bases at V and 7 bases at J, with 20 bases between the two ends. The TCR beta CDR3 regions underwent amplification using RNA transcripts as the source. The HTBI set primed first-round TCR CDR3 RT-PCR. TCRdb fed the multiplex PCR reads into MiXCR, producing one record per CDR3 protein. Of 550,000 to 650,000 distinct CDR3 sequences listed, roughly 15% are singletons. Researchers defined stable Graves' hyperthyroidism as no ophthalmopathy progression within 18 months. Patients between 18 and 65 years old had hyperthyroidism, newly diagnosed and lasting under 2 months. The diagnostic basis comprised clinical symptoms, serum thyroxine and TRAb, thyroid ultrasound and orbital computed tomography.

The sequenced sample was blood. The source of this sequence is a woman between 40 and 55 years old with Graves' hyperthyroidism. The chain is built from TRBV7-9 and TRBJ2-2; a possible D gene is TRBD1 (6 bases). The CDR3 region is CASSTEDSTVIGELFF. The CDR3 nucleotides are TGTGCCAGCAGCACGGAGGACAGCACAGTAATCGGGGAGCTGTTTTTT.